Sequencing of this T cell receptor beta chain was carried out in a study of CD8 T cells in Susac syndrome. When the RNA was reverse transcribed, random hexamers were used with an input of roughly 0.45 to 1 ug. MiXCR was run by TCRdb on the immunoSEQ multiplex PCR reads, yielding one entry per CDR3 protein. The sample yields approximately 87,000 distinct CDR3 sequences, roughly 96% seen once. The trim removed 5 bases at V and 3 bases at J, leaving 13 bases unmatched. CDR3 length: 17 residues. Germline CDR1 and CDR2: LGHDT and YNNKEL (reference sequence). The chain has TRBV3-1 and TRBJ2-5; 9 nucleotides agree with TRBD2. The source material was CD8+ T cells from PBMCs. This TCR was recovered from a human donor with Susac syndrome. CDR3 amino acids: CASSKPGVAGAEETQYF. The CDR3 DNA follows: TGTGCCAGCAGCAAACCCGGGGTAGCGGGAGCGGAAGAGACCCAGTACTTC.